One and the same sample provided the 4 T cell receptor beta chains below, sequenced in a study of blood T cell repertoires in COVID-19. The protocol was immunoSEQ multiplex PCR, while the TCRdb copy is restricted to in-frame clones and leaves out a portion. The sample includes roughly 140,000 clones, 76% of them seen just once. Sequencing was carried out using peripheral blood. All receptors come from a man aged 55 to 69 with acute or convalescent COVID-19.

J is TRBJ1-6 and V is TRBV19; no reliable D call. Looked up from germline, CDR1 is LNHDA and CDR2 is SQIVND (reference sequence). The length of the CDR3 is 15 residues. V was trimmed by 7 bases and J by 0 bases, leaving 10 bases between them. The DNA for the CDR3 is TGTGCCAGTACCTCAACCGGCTCCTATAATTCACCCCTCCACTTT. It yields the protein CASTSTGSYNSPLHF.

The rearrangement uses TRBV6-1 and TRBJ2-7; 10 bases agree with TRBD1. CDR3 length: 16 residues. Unmatched junction bases numbered 9, after V lost 2 bases and J lost 5 bases. The germline V gene encodes CDR1 MNHNS and CDR2 SASEGT. CDR3 in DNA: TGTGCCAGCAGTGAATTAGAGGGACAGGGGCGCGACGAGCAGTACTTC. This codes for CASSELEGQGRDEQYF.

The chain couples TRBV5-4 to TRBJ2-1, with 10 bases matching TRBD2. The CDR3 is made up of 15 amino acids. Germline assignment: CDR1 SGHNT and CDR2 YYREEE (reference sequence). With 2 bases clipped from V and 7 bases from J, the junction kept 6 bases outside the gene matches. The CDR3 protein is CASSFSGRGGNEQFF. The CDR3 nucleotides are TGTGCCAGCAGCTTCAGCGGGAGGGGAGGGAATGAGCAGTTCTTC.

As DNA, the CDR3 is TGTGCCACCAGCAGAGATTGGAGGGATTCAAACTATGGCTACACCTTC. It encodes CATSRDWRDSNYGYTF. The chain has TRBV15 and TRBJ1-2; no reliable D call. Between the trimmed V and J ends, which lost 0 bases and 2 bases, there was a span of 13 bases. This CDR3 is built from 16 residues. Germline-derived CDR1 and CDR2 are LNHNV and YYDKDF (reference sequence). The full variable domain, its missing parts supplied by reference TRBV15 and TRBJ1-2, is DAMVIQNPRYQVTQFGKPVTLSCSQTLNHNVMYWYQQKSSQAPKLLFHYYDKDFNNEADTPDNFQSRRPNTSFCFLDIRSPGLGDTAMYLCATSRDWRDSNYGYTFGSGTRLTVV.